What follows describes a single T cell receptor beta chain. The CDR3 sequence is 13 residues long. The V end was cut by 2 bases, the J end by 6 bases, with 10 bases between. CDR1 and CDR2 (germline): MNHNS, SASEGT. In the original workflow: Estimation of nucleated cell counts relied on the amplification of reference gene primers. The table came from immunoSEQ multiplex PCR; TCRdb's copy has only in-frame clones and leaves some out. V, J and clone size were drawn from that table, and D and trimming were deduced from the DNA. The sample yields roughly 55,000 clones, roughly 80% seen once. This entry is derived from a study of blood T cell repertoires in COVID-19. Across the study: Researchers got acute and convalescent COVID-19 samples from the United States, Italy and Spain. Sources were T cells, B-cell-depleted T cells, or PBMCs; the material itself was cDNA or gDNA.

The sequencing input was peripheral blood. The clonotype comes from a woman aged 55-75 years with acute or convalescent COVID-19. The chain couples TRBV6-1 to TRBJ1-1, with D hard to call. CDR3 amino acids: CASSEIATAEAFF. The CDR3 bases are TGTGCCAGCAGTGAAATCGCGACTGCTGAAGCTTTCTTT.